Reported below is one T cell receptor beta chain. The data are from a study of T-cell reconstitution after alpha-beta-depleted transplantation in children. With 4 bases clipped from V and 7 bases from J, the junction kept 6 bases outside the gene matches. The CDR3 spans 15 residues. Germline CDR1 is MGHDK and CDR2 is SYGVNS. Unique molecular identifiers were used in preparing the TCRbeta library. TCRdb ran MiXCR on the PCR reads and lists one entry per CDR3 protein. The sample has over 400,000 distinct CDR3 sequences, roughly an eighth seen once; the top ten hold 4.5% to 6%. The sequences come from PBMCs from the stem cell graft donor, collected from the stem cell graft. This chain links TRBV25-1 with TRBJ2-2, with 10 bases identical to TRBD2. This receptor was identified in a human donor who donated a stem cell graft to a child with combined immunodeficiency. The CDR3 coding sequence is TGTGCCAGCAGTGGCCTAGCGGGGGCAGGCGGGGAGCTGTTTTTT. It specifies CASSGLAGAGGELFF. Using reference TRBV25-1 and TRBJ2-2 for the parts outside the CDR3, the full variable domain is EADIYQTPRYLVIGTGKKITLECSQTMGHDKMYWYQQDPGMELHLIHYSYGVNSTEKGDLSSESTVSRIRTEHFPLTLESARPSHTSQYLCASSGLAGAGGELFFGEGSRLTVL.